One sample yielded the 22 T cell receptor beta chains listed below, sequenced in a study of cytomegalovirus exposure and HLA in healthy donors. Primers included in the PCR were 60 Vbeta and 13 Jbeta primers. Sequencing was performed with immunoSEQ multiplex PCR; in TCRdb, only in-frame clones are kept and a portion is missing. The sample shows 150,000 to 200,000 clones, about 85% of them seen only once. Sequenced material: PBMCs. Receptors were obtained from a woman between 50 and 59 years old in good health and CMV-seronegative.

A single count supports this clone. CDR3 protein: CASSSGQASGDSPLHF. The CDR3 bases are TGTGCCAGCAGCTCCGGACAGGCCTCGGGGGATTCACCCCTCCACTTT. This chain joins TRBV7-2 and TRBJ1-6, with 7 bases that match TRBD1. Losses at the gene ends were 4 bases for V and 8 bases for J; bases not matched to a gene: 11. This CDR3 comprises 16 residues. Germline CDR1 and CDR2: SGHTA and FQGNSA. Based on the CDR3 plus reference TRBV7-2 and TRBJ1-6, the full variable domain is GAGVSQSPSNKVTEKGKDVELRCDPISGHTALYWYRQSLGQGLEFLIYFQGNSAPDKSGLPSDRFSAERTGGSVSTLTIQRTQQEDSAVYLCASSSGQASGDSPLHFGNGTRLTVT.

The DNA of the CDR3 is TGCAGCGTCGACGGGGGGGTGGGAGAGCAGTTCTTC. This sequence encodes CSVDGGVGEQFF. The rearrangement uses TRBV29-1 and TRBJ2-1; TRBD2 aligns across 8 bases. With V trimmed by 6 bases and J by 10 bases, 8 bases remained unmatched. Germline CDR1 reads SQVTM; CDR2 reads ANQGSEA. The CDR3 totals 12 residues.

The gene calls are TRBV2 and TRBJ1-5; no definite D call. This CDR3 region has 15 residues. CDR1 is SNHLY and CDR2 is FYNNEI in the germline V gene. V was cut by 6 bases and J by 0 bases, with 12 bases left in between. This chain's CDR3 is CASRGVVNSNQPQHF. CDR3 DNA sequence: TGTGCCAGCAGGGGAGTGGTCAATAGCAATCAGCCCCAGCATTTT.

The genes are TRBV11-2 and TRBJ1-3, with TRBD1 identical over 7 bases. In germline, CDR1 is SGHAT, CDR2 FQNNGV. The CDR3 contains 15 residues. Germline trimming cut 5 bases from V and 3 bases from J; bases unmatched to any gene: 7. The CDR3 protein is CASSAPTGIGNTIYF. The CDR3 DNA reads TGTGCCAGCAGCGCCCCGACAGGGATTGGAAACACCATATATTTT.

The chain uses TRBV6-5 and TRBJ1-1, with D uncertain. The CDR3 consists of 12 residues. Germline assignment: CDR1 MNHEY and CDR2 SVGAGI. V lost 8 bases to trimming and J lost 8 bases, with 15 bases between them. DNA for the CDR3: TGTGCCAGCGGTTTCCTTAACGGGGAAGCTTTCTTT. This gives the protein CASGFLNGEAFF.

This chain joins TRBV2 and TRBJ2-7; maybe TRBD1 (5 bases). The CDR3 has 11 amino acids. In germline, CDR1 is SNHLY, CDR2 FYNNEI. V was trimmed by 8 bases and J by 3 bases, leaving 8 bases between them. CDR3 residues: CASHRGYEQYF. The CDR3 DNA follows: TGTGCCAGCCATAGGGGCTACGAGCAGTACTTC.

The rearrangement links TRBV7-9 to TRBJ1-6, with a weak D call TRBD1 (6 bases). Trimming took 5 bases from V and 7 from J, leaving 15 bases between them. Germline V gene sequence: CDR1 SEHNR, CDR2 FQNEAQ (reference sequence). This CDR3 contains 15 residues. The DNA for the CDR3 is TGTGCCAGCAGCCCCGACAGGATGGGGAATTCACCCCTCCACTTT. This encodes CASSPDRMGNSPLHF.

In nucleotides, the CDR3 is TGTGCCAGCAGTGAGAGGACAGGGTTGAACACTGAAGCTTTCTTT. Its translation: CASSERTGLNTEAFF. The chain carries TRBV2 and TRBJ1-1, with TRBD1 matching over 8 bases. Trimming cost V 3 bases and J 0 bases; bases outside gene matches: 3. CDR3 length: 15 amino acids. Per germline, CDR1 SNHLY and CDR2 FYNNEI. Combining the CDR3 with reference TRBV2 and TRBJ1-1 gives the whole variable domain EPEVTQTPSHQVTQMGQEVILRCVPISNHLYFYWYRQILGQKVEFLVSFYNNEISEKSEIFDDQFSVERPDGSNFTLKIRSTKLEDSAMYFCASSERTGLNTEAFFGQGTRLTVV.

The chain is built from TRBV11-2 and TRBJ1-3, with 7 bases identical to TRBD1. The CDR3 runs 15 residues. After removal of 4 bases from V and 3 bases from J, the junction contained 6 bases not matched to a gene. Germline CDR1 and CDR2: SGHAT and FQNNGV. The CDR3 protein is CASSSTGRFGNTIYF. Written as DNA, the CDR3 is TGTGCCAGCAGCTCGACAGGGCGTTTTGGAAACACCATATATTTT.

The rearrangement links TRBV5-8 to TRBJ1-2; 9 bases map to TRBD1. This CDR3 has 14 amino acids. V was pared by 0 bases and J by 3 bases, with 0 bases of the junction left unmatched. The germline CDR1 and CDR2 sequences are SGHTS and YDEGEE. CDR3 nucleotide sequence: TGTGCCAGCAGCTTGGGACAGGGGGACTATGGCTACACCTTC. It yields the protein CASSLGQGDYGYTF.

The chain employs TRBV7-8 and TRBJ2-7; 9 positions match TRBD1. The germline gives CDR1 SGHVS, CDR2 FQNEAQ. The CDR3 sequence is 16 residues long. V shed 2 bases, J shed 6 bases, and the junction held 11 bases outside the gene matches. The CDR3 sequence: CASSLFTGGSIGEQYF. The CDR3 DNA is TGTGCCAGCAGCTTATTTACAGGGGGCTCGATCGGCGAGCAGTACTTC.

V is TRBV27 and J is TRBJ2-2, with 7 bases aligning to TRBD1. Per germline, CDR1 MNHEY and CDR2 SMNVEV (reference sequence). With V trimmed by 6 bases and J by 4 bases, 5 bases remained unmatched. There are 14 residues in the CDR3. Here the CDR3 reads CASRGTVSTGELFF. As DNA, the CDR3 is TGTGCCAGCAGAGGGACAGTCAGCACCGGGGAGCTGTTTTTT.

V gene TRBV5-4 combines with J gene TRBJ1-2, with 7 bases identical to TRBD1. The CDR3 has 15 residues. Germline CDR1 and CDR2: SGHNT and YYREEE (reference sequence). The trim removed 2 bases at V and 1 base at J, leaving 5 bases unmatched. The DNA for the CDR3 is TGTGCCAGCAGCTTCGGACAGGAGAGTAACTATGGCTACACCTTC. This gives the protein CASSFGQESNYGYTF.

V is TRBV4-2 and J is TRBJ1-2, with 8 bases identical to TRBD1. CDR3 length: 17 amino acids. The germline gives CDR1 LGHNA, CDR2 YNFKEQ. V trimming: 1 base; J trimming: 4 bases; junction bases outside the gene matches: 11. CDR3 coding DNA: TGTGCCAGCAGCCAAGTCGCTGACAGGGGTGGAAGCTATGGCTACACCTTC. This sequence encodes CASSQVADRGGSYGYTF.

The CDR3, as DNA: TGTGCCAGCAGTGAATATCAGGGCTCGAGCTCCTACAATGAGCAGTTCTTC. It codes for CASSEYQGSSSYNEQFF. The chain has TRBV6-1 and TRBJ2-1; tentatively, D is TRBD1 (5 bases). V gave up 2 bases and J gave up 0 bases, with 14 bases separating them. Germline CDR1 reads MNHNS; CDR2 reads SASEGT. This CDR3 contains 17 residues.

A word on this clone: This CDR3 is also generated by other DNA sequences in the sample. The chain uses TRBV14 and TRBJ1-1, with 9 bases fitting TRBD1. V lost 4 bases, J lost 1 base, and 10 bases stayed unmatched. CDR1 is SGHDN and CDR2 is FVKESK in the germline V gene. The CDR3 sequence is 17 residues long. The CDR3 spells CASSPIPGQGWNTEAFF. The CDR3 nucleotides are TGTGCCAGCAGCCCGATACCGGGACAGGGATGGAACACTGAAGCTTTCTTT.

The DNA of the CDR3 is TGCAGCGTTGGGGACAGTGTGGCTCTGAACACTGAAGCTTTCTTT. Translating it yields CSVGDSVALNTEAFF. V is TRBV29-1 and J is TRBJ1-1, with 7 nucleotides matching TRBD1. CDR3 length: 15 residues. V shed 4 bases and J 0 bases; nucleotides not matched to a gene: 8. Per the germline V gene, CDR1 is SQVTM and CDR2 is ANQGSEA.

CDR3 protein: CASSASAGAQETQYF. The CDR3 bases are TGTGCCAGCAGCGCCTCAGCGGGGGCACAAGAGACCCAGTACTTC. The V gene is TRBV9, the J gene TRBJ2-5; 8 nucleotides agree with TRBD2. The CDR3 extends over 15 amino acids. V lost 3 bases, J lost 2 bases, and 6 bases stayed unmatched. Germline loops: CDR1 SGDLS, CDR2 YYNGEE.

This clone has only a few counts. The chain couples TRBV7-3 to TRBJ1-2, with TRBD1 matching 9 bases. J gave up 2 bases and V 1 base, and 2 bases lay outside the gene matches. Germline V gene sequence: CDR1 SGHTA, CDR2 FQGTGA. The CDR3 consists of 15 residues. The CDR3 loop reads CASSLSGTGNYGYTF. In nucleotides, the CDR3 is TGTGCCAGCAGCTTAAGTGGGACAGGGAACTATGGCTACACCTTC.

J is TRBJ2-7 and V is TRBV7-2, with D uncertain. The CDR3 contains 13 residues. Germline values: CDR1 SGHTA, CDR2 FQGNSA. V was shortened by 4 bases and J by 4 bases, with 11 bases between the two germline ends. This CDR3 is CASSSDRGYEQYF. CDR3 DNA: TGTGCCAGCAGCTCTGATCGAGGATACGAGCAGTACTTC.

J is TRBJ2-2 and V is TRBV6-5; TRBD1 agrees at 9 bases. CDR3 length: 15 amino acids. Losses at the gene ends were 5 bases for V and 6 bases for J; bases not matched to a gene: 7. Germline CDR1 reads MNHEY; CDR2 reads SVGAGI. CDR3 sequence (DNA): TGTGCCAGCAGTACCGGGACAGGGAGGTCCGGGGAGCTGTTTTTT. It is translated as CASSTGTGRSGELFF.

J is TRBJ1-2 and V is TRBV29-1; a possible D gene is TRBD1 (5 bases). Germline CDR1 is SQVTM and CDR2 is ANQGSEA. With 5 bases removed from V and 3 bases from J, the gap between germline ends came to 13 bases. The CDR3 runs to 13 residues. The DNA for the CDR3 is TGCAGCGTTTGGGGGGAGGGTCACTATGGCTACACCTTC. Amino acid sequence: CSVWGEGHYGYTF.